This T cell receptor (beta chain) comes out of a study of blood T cell repertoires in COVID-19. Study background: COVID-19 samples from acute and convalescent phases originated in the United States, Italy and Spain. In each case, the material was cDNA or gDNA derived from T cells, B-cell-depleted T cells, or PBMCs.

Methods used by the authors: Cell counts per sample came from amplifying reference gene primers. Sequencing used immunoSEQ multiplex PCR; TCRdb keeps in-frame clones, though not all of them. For V, J and clone size, that table is used; D and trimming come from the DNA. The repertoire holds 70,000 or so clones, with roughly four fifths as singletons. The CDR3 length is 15 residues. CDR1 and CDR2 from the germline V gene are SGHVS and FQNEAQ. Trimming cost V 5 bases and J 1 base; bases outside gene matches: 7. Sequencing input: peripheral blood. The genes are TRBV7-8 and TRBJ2-5; 7 positions match TRBD2. The TCR originated in a woman aged 80 or older with acute or convalescent COVID-19. CDR3 sequence: CASSPRGVPQETQYF. The CDR3 region has the DNA TGTGCCAGCAGCCCCCGGGGGGTGCCCCAAGAGACCCAGTACTTC.